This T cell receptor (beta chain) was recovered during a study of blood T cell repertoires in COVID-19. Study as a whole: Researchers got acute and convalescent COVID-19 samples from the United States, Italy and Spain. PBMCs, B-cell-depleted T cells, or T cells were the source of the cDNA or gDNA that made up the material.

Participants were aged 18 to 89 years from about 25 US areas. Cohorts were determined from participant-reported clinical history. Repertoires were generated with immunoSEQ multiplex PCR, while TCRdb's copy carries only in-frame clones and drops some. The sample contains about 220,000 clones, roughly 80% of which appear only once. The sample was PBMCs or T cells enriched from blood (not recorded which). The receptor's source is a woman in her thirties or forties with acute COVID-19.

The CDR3 here is CASSRGSGGTGETQYF. The CDR3 DNA sequence: TGTGCCAGCAGCCGGGGGAGCGGGGGCACGGGGGAGACCCAGTACTTC. The V and J genes are TRBV7-3 and TRBJ2-5; the match to TRBD2 covers 8 bases. The CDR3 length is 16 residues. Germline V gives CDR1 SGHTA, CDR2 FQGTGA. J gave up 5 bases and V 5 bases, and 13 bases lay outside the gene matches.